A single sample is the source of the 21 T cell receptor beta chains below, sequenced in a study of cytomegalovirus exposure and HLA in healthy donors. The PCR ran on 60 Vbeta and 13 Jbeta primers. Data came from immunoSEQ multiplex PCR; TCRdb stores just in-frame clones and leaves some out. The repertoire holds 150,000 or so clones, with 75% to 80% as singletons. The material sequenced was PBMCs. The receptors shown here come from a woman aged 40 to 49 in good health and CMV-seronegative.

CDR3 DNA: TGTGCCAGTAGTAATCTCCGGGACAGTGGAGACACTGAAGCTTTCTTT. Its translation: CASSNLRDSGDTEAFF. The rearrangement links TRBV19 to TRBJ1-1; the match to TRBD1 covers 7 bases. The germline CDR1 and CDR2 sequences are LNHDA and SQIVND (reference sequence). The length of the CDR3 is 16 residues. Unmatched junction bases numbered 11, after V lost 4 bases and J lost 3 bases.

This clone came up once. This chain uses TRBV5-1 with TRBJ2-7, with TRBD1 identical over 9 bases. The CDR3 covers 15 residues. Trimming at V came to 0 bases and at J to 5 bases, leaving 6 bases not matched to a gene. Germline-derived CDR1 and CDR2 are SGHRS and YFSETQ. The CDR3 sequence is CASSLEDRGKNEQYF. The CDR3 bases are TGCGCCAGCAGCTTGGAGGACAGGGGTAAGAACGAGCAGTACTTC.

The chain couples TRBV15 to TRBJ2-3; the D is unclear. Trimming took off 0 bases at V and 6 bases at J, with 7 bases between the two ends. The CDR3 extends over 13 amino acids. The germline V gene has CDR1 LNHNV and CDR2 YYDKDF (reference sequence). The CDR3 here is CATSRDVMDTQYF. The CDR3 DNA is TGTGCCACCAGCAGAGACGTTATGGATACGCAGTATTTT.

This sequence joins TRBV7-2 and TRBJ2-5; D call uncertain. The tail of the sequence fits TRBJ2-7 better, so the J call may be wrong. This CDR3 is 15 amino acids long. Germline V lookup: CDR1 SGHTA, CDR2 FQGNSA. In DNA form, the CDR3 reads TGTGCCAGCAGCTTAGGTTTCGCCGGTTACTACGAGCAGTACTTC. Amino acid sequence: CASSLGFAGYYEQYF.

The rearrangement links TRBV7-8 to TRBJ1-1; D might be TRBD1 (5 bases). The V gene lost 9 bases and the J gene lost 8 bases, with 22 bases spanning the gap. CDR1 SGHVS and CDR2 FQNEAQ come from the germline V gene. The CDR3 runs 14 residues. This chain's CDR3 is CASRRGEQTWEAFF. The CDR3 region has the DNA TGTGCCAGTAGGAGGGGCGAGCAGACCTGGGAAGCTTTCTTT.

This chain links TRBV5-4 with TRBJ1-4; 7 nucleotides match TRBD1. The CDR3 contains 14 residues. CDR1 is SGHNT and CDR2 is YYREEE in the germline V gene (reference sequence). Losses at the gene ends were 3 bases for V and 7 bases for J; bases not matched to a gene: 6. Written as DNA, the CDR3 is TGTGCCAGCAGCTCTACAGGGGATAGTGAAAAACTGTTTTTT. It codes for CASSSTGDSEKLFF.

V and J are TRBV19 and TRBJ1-2; the D gene is possibly TRBD1 (5 bases). Germline V lookup: CDR1 LNHDA, CDR2 SQIVND (reference sequence). The CDR3 has 17 residues. Deletions cut 1 base from V and 2 bases from J, with 17 bases between. The chain's CDR3 is CASSIGDSGFLNYGYTF. The CDR3 DNA is TGTGCCAGTAGTATAGGGGACTCGGGGTTCCTGAACTATGGCTACACCTTC.

The rearrangement uses TRBV6-1 and TRBJ2-7; 8 nucleotides agree with TRBD1. CDR3 size: 14 residues. V trimming: 6 bases; J trimming: 5 bases; junction bases outside the gene matches: 9. The V gene's germline CDR1 is MNHNS and CDR2 SASEGT. CDR3 nucleotides: TGTGCCAGCAGATCAGGGACAGGACACGACGAGCAGTACTTC. Translation gives CASRSGTGHDEQYF.

The V call is TRBV9, the J call TRBJ1-6; D might be TRBD1 (5 bases). The CDR3 is made up of 13 amino acids. CDR1 and CDR2 (germline): SGDLS, YYNGEE. V lost 3 bases to trimming and J lost 10 bases, with 11 bases between them. The CDR3: CASSALQDSPLHF. The CDR3, as DNA: TGTGCCAGCAGCGCGTTACAGGACTCACCCCTCCACTTT.

The V gene is TRBV5-6, the J gene TRBJ1-5; D perhaps matches TRBD1 (5 bases). The CDR3 contains 16 residues. V was shortened by 1 base and J by 1 base, with 12 bases between the two germline ends. CDR1 SGHDT and CDR2 YYEEEE come from the germline V gene. CDR3 coding DNA: TGTGCCAGCAGCTTGCTGGGGGAGGGAAGCAATCAGCCCCAGCATTTT. Translated, it gives CASSLLGEGSNQPQHF.

This clone was counted once. The chain's CDR3 is CASSSPLTGERQPQHF. The CDR3 coding sequence is TGTGCCAGCAGTTCTCCTCTAACAGGTGAGCGTCAGCCCCAGCATTTT. The chain has TRBV28 and TRBJ1-5, with a possible D match to TRBD1 (5 bases). Germline CDR1 reads MDHEN; CDR2 reads SYDVKM. With 4 bases removed from V and 6 bases from J, the gap between germline ends came to 19 bases. This CDR3 has 16 residues.

This clone appeared once. The chain's CDR3 is CASSLNRDNNEQFF. DNA for the CDR3: TGCGCCAGCAGCTTGAACAGGGATAACAATGAGCAGTTCTTC. This sequence joins TRBV5-1 and TRBJ2-1; tentative D call: TRBD1 (6 bases). Germline CDR1 and CDR2: SGHRS and YFSETQ. The CDR3 is 14 amino acids. Deletions cut 1 base from V and 5 bases from J, with 10 bases between.

The V and J genes are TRBV11-2 and TRBJ1-2; 9 bases fit TRBD1. Germline V lookup: CDR1 SGHAT, CDR2 FQNNGV. The V and J ends lost 6 bases and 7 bases, in that order; junction bases with no gene match: 6. This CDR3 contains 13 residues. This CDR3 reads CASSNTGGSGYTF. CDR3 coding DNA: TGTGCCAGCAGTAATACAGGGGGCTCTGGCTACACCTTC. The full variable domain, completed using reference TRBV11-2 and TRBJ1-2, is EAGVAQSPRYKIIEKRQSVAFWCNPISGHATLYWYQQILGQGPKLLIQFQNNGVVDDSQLPKDRFSAERLKGVDSTLKIQPAKLEDSAVYLCASSNTGGSGYTFGSGTRLTVV.

The chain links TRBV2 to TRBJ2-1; 10 nucleotides agree with TRBD2. The germline CDR1 and CDR2 sequences are SNHLY and FYNNEI. Germline trimming cut 6 bases from V and 4 bases from J; bases unmatched to any gene: 3. The CDR3 loop spans 14 amino acids. The CDR3 sequence is CASRLTSGYNEQFF. The CDR3 DNA is TGTGCCAGCAGACTGACTAGCGGGTACAATGAGCAGTTCTTC.

This clone was recorded once. J is TRBJ1-6 and V is TRBV5-4; a weak D match, TRBD1 (6 bases). V gave up 6 bases and J gave up 10 bases, with 11 bases separating them. CDR3 length: 12 residues. Per the germline V gene, CDR1 is SGHNT and CDR2 is YYREEE (reference sequence). CDR3: CASTRGGSPLHF. The CDR3 region has the DNA TGTGCCAGCACCAGGGGTGGATCACCCCTCCACTTT.

This sequence joins TRBV9 and TRBJ2-2, with D unclear. This CDR3 spans 15 amino acids. Trimming took off 0 bases at V and 6 bases at J, with 12 bases between the two ends. CDR1 and CDR2 (germline): SGDLS, YYNGEE. The CDR3 sequence is CASSVVYSGSGELFF. CDR3 nucleotides: TGTGCCAGCAGCGTAGTTTACTCTGGTTCCGGGGAGCTGTTTTTT.

J is TRBJ1-4 and V is TRBV6-1, with D uncertain. This CDR3 comprises 14 residues. V shed 8 bases and J shed 3 bases, with 13 bases lying between them. Per germline, CDR1 MNHNS and CDR2 SASEGT. CDR3 in amino acids: CASAPVGPNEKLFF. In DNA, the CDR3 is TGTGCCAGCGCTCCGGTGGGCCCTAATGAAAAACTGTTTTTT.

The V call is TRBV6-6, the J call TRBJ1-4; 8 positions match TRBD1. J was trimmed by 4 bases and V by 6 bases; bases with no gene match: 10. Germline assignment: CDR1 MNHNY and CDR2 SVGAGI (reference sequence). CDR3 size: 16 residues. This CDR3 is CASRGTTGAINEKLFF. Here the CDR3 DNA reads TGTGCCAGCAGGGGCACGACAGGGGCCATTAATGAAAAACTGTTTTTT.

The chain joins TRBV7-3 to TRBJ2-2; D might be TRBD2 (5 bases). Germline CDR1 is SGHTA and CDR2 is FQGTGA. Trimming cost V 5 bases and J 4 bases, with 14 bases left between them. This CDR3 has 15 residues. The CDR3 region has the DNA TGTGCCAGCAGCCTCTCCGGGATAATCACCGGGGAGCTGTTTTTT. This encodes CASSLSGIITGELFF.

The V call is TRBV21-1, the J call TRBJ1-1; no DNA check was done on the table's D call, TRBD1. TRBV21-1 is a pseudogene segment. The CDR3 sequence is 13 residues long. CDR3 bases: TGTGCCAGCAGCAACGTCAGGAACACTGAAGCTTTCTTT. This encodes CASSNVRNTEAFF.

This chain links TRBV7-3 with TRBJ1-6, with a possible D match to TRBD1 (5 bases). This CDR3 has 15 residues. Trimming removed 1 base at V and 7 bases at J, with 11 bases between. Germline V gene sequence: CDR1 SGHTA, CDR2 FQGTGA. Here the CDR3 DNA reads TGTGCCAGCAGCTTAAGAGGGGCGGGGAATTCACCCCTCCACTTT. Encoded protein: CASSLRGAGNSPLHF.